The clone carrying this T cell receptor (beta chain) was picked up many times. Its antigen is unidentified. The TCR beta CDR3 regions underwent amplification using RNA transcripts as the source. First-round RT-PCR targeting the TCR CDR3 was performed with the HTBI primer set. MiXCR, run by TCRdb on the multiplex PCR reads, gives a single entry per CDR3 protein. Among 300,000 to 400,000 distinct CDR3 sequences, around 23% were seen once, and the ten largest hold under 55%. Participants, patients aged 18 to 65, had newly diagnosed hyperthyroidism with a duration under 2 months. The PBMCs had their origin in around 9.1 ml of fresh peripheral blood. This entry belongs to a study of T cells in Graves' hyperthyroidism and ophthalmopathy. Overall study results and limits: Ophthalmopathy onset followed model prediction by a median around 6.9 months. Most thyroid clonotypes expanded above 0.001 were also detected in blood.

Trimming removed 7 bases from V and 0 bases from J, with 10 bases in between. Germline loops: CDR1 SNHLY, CDR2 FYNNEI. The CDR3 length is 13 residues. The chain has TRBV2 and TRBJ2-7, with no clear D. Sequenced: blood. The sequence was collected from a woman in her forties or fifties with Graves' hyperthyroidism. The CDR3 loop reads CASNPLSSYEQYF. DNA for the CDR3: TGTGCCAGCAACCCCCTCAGCTCCTACGAGCAGTACTTC.